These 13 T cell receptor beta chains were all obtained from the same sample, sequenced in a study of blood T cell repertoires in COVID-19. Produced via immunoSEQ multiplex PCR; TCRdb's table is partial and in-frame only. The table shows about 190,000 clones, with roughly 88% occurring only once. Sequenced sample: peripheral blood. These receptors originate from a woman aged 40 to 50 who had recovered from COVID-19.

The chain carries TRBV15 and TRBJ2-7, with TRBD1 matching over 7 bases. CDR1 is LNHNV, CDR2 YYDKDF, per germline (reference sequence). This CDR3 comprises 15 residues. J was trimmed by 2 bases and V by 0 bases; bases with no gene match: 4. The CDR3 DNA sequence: TGTGCCACCAGCAGAGAGAAGGGACAGACCTACGAGCAGTACTTC. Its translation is CATSREKGQTYEQYF.

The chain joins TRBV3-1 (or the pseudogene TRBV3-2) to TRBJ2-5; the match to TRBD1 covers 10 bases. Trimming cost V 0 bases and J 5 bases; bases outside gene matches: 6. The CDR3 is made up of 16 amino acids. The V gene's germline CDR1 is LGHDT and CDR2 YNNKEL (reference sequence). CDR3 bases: TGTGCCAGCAGCCAAGACTCGGGACAGGGGACGGAGACCCAGTACTTC. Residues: CASSQDSGQGTETQYF.

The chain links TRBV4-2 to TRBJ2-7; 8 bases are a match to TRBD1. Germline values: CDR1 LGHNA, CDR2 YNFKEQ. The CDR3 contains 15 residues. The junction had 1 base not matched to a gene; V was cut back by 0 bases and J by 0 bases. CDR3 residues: CASSQEQGGSYEQYF. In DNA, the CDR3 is TGTGCCAGCAGCCAAGAACAGGGGGGCTCCTACGAGCAGTACTTC.

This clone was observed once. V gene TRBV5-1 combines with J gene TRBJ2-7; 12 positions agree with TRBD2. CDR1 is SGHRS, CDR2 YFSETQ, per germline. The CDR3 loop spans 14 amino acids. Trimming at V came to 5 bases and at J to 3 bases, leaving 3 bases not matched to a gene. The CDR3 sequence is CASSSTSGSYEQYF. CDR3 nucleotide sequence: TGCGCCAGCAGTTCGACTAGCGGGAGCTACGAGCAGTACTTC.

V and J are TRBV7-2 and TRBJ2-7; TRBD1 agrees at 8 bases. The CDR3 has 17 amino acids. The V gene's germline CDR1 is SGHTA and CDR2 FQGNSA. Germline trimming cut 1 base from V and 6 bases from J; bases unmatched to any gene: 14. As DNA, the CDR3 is TGTGCCAGCAGCTTAGTGGTTGGGGCAGGGGGCTGGAGCGAGCAGTACTTC. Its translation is CASSLVVGAGGWSEQYF.

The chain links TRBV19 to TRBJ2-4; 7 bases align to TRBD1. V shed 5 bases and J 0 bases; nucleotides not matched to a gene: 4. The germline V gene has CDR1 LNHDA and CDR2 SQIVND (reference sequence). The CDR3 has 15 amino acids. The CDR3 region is CASSGTERAKNIQYF. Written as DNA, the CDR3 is TGTGCCAGTAGTGGGACAGAGCGAGCCAAAAACATTCAGTACTTC.

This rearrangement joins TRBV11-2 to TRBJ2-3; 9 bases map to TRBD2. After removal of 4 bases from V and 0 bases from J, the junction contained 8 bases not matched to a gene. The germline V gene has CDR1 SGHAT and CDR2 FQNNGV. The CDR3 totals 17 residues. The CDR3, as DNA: TGTGCCAGCAGCTCCACCGGGAGCGGGGGGAGCACAGATACGCAGTATTTT. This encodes CASSSTGSGGSTDTQYF.

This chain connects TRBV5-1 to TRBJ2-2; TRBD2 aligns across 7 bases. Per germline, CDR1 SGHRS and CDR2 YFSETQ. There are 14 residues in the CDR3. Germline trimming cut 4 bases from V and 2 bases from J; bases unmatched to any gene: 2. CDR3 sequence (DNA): TGCGCCAGCAGCCCGGGACTAAACACCGGGGAGCTGTTTTTT. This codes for CASSPGLNTGELFF.

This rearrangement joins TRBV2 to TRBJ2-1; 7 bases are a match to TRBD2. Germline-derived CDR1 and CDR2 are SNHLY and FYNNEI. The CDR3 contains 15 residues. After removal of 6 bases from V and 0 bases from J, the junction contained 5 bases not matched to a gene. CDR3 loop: CASRRLAPSYNEQFF. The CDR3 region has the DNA TGTGCCAGCAGAAGACTAGCCCCCTCCTACAATGAGCAGTTCTTC.

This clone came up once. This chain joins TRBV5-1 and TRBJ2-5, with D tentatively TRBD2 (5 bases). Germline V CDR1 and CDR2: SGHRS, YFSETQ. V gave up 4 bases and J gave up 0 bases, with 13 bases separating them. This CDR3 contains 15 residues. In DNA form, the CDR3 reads TGCGCCAGCAGCCGGTCGTGGGAGAACCAAGAGACCCAGTACTTC. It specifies CASSRSWENQETQYF.

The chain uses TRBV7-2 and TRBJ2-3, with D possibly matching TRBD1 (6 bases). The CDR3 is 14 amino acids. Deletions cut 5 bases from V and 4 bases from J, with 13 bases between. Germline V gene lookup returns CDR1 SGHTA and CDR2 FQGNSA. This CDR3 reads CASSPGTMADTQYF. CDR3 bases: TGTGCCAGCAGCCCGGGGACAATGGCAGATACGCAGTATTTT.

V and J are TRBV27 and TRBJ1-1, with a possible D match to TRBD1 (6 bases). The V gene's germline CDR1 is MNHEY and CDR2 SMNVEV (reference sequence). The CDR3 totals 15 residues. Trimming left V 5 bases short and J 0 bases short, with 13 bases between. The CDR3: CASSPWTAMNTEAFF. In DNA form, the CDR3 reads TGTGCCAGCAGTCCGTGGACAGCTATGAACACTGAAGCTTTCTTT.

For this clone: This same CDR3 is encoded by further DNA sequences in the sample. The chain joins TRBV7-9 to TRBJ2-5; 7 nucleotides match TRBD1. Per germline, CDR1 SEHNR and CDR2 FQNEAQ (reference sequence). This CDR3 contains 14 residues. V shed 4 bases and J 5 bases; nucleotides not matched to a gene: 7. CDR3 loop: CASSSRQGGETQYF. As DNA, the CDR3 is TGTGCCAGCAGCTCCCGACAGGGCGGGGAGACCCAGTACTTC.